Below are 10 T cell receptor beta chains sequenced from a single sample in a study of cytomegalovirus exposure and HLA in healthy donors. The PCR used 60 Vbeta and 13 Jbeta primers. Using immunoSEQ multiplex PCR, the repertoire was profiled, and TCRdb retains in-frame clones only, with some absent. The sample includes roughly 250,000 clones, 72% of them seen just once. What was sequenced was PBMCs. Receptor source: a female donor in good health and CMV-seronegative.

The CDR3 here is CASSLLGQGEQYF. In DNA form, the CDR3 reads TGTGCCAGCAGTTTACTAGGTCAGGGCGAGCAGTACTTC. V is TRBV27 and J is TRBJ2-7; D may be TRBD1 (5 bases). Germline V gene sequence: CDR1 MNHEY, CDR2 SMNVEV (reference sequence). This CDR3 has 13 residues. Deletions cut 2 bases from V and 6 bases from J, with 11 bases between.

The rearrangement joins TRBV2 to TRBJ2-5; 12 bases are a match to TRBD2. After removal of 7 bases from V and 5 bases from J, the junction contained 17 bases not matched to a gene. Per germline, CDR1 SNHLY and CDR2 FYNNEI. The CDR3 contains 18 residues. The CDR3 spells CASKKERLAGGGRETQYF. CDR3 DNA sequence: TGTGCCAGCAAGAAGGAGAGGCTAGCGGGAGGGGGTCGGGAGACCCAGTACTTC.

The CDR3 coding sequence is TGTGCCACCAGCGACGAGCGGGAGGTTTTCTACAATGAGCAGTTCTTC. This translates into CATSDEREVFYNEQFF. The chain combines TRBV15 with TRBJ2-1, with 9 bases matching TRBD2. V shed 5 bases and J 3 bases; nucleotides not matched to a gene: 8. This CDR3 spans 16 amino acids. Germline CDR1 reads LNHNV; CDR2 reads YYDKDF (reference sequence).

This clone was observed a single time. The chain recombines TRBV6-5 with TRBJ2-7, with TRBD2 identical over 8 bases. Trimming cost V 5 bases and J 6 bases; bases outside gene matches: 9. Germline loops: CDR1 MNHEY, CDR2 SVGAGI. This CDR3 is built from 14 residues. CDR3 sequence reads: CASSRSGKYLEQYF. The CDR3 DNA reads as TGTGCCAGCAGTCGTAGCGGGAAATACCTCGAGCAGTACTTC.

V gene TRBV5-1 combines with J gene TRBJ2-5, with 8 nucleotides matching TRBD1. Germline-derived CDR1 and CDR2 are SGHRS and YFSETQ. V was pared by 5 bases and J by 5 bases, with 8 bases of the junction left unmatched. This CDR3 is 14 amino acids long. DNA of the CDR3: TGCGCCAGCAGGCCGAAGACAGGGGTGGAGACCCAGTACTTC. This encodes CASRPKTGVETQYF.

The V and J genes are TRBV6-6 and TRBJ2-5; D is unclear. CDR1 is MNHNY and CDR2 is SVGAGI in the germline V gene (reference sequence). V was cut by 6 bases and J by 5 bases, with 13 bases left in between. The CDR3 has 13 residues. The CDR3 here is CASSLPFMETQYF. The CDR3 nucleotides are TGTGCCAGCAGCCTACCTTTTATGGAGACCCAGTACTTC.

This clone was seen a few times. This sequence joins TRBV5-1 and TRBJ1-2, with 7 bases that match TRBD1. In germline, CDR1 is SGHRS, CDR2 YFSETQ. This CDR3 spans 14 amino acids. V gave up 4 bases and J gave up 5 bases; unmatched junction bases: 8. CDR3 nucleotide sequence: TGCGCCAGCAGCACCGGGACAGCTTGGTATGGCTACACCTTC. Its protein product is CASSTGTAWYGYTF.

The CDR3 nucleotides are TGTGCCTCAACCGGAGGGAACTACAATGAGCAGTTCTTC. This codes for CASTGGNYNEQFF. The chain is built from TRBV28 and TRBJ2-1; weak D call: TRBD2 (6 bases). This CDR3 has 13 residues. V dropped 11 bases and J dropped 3 bases, with 14 bases sitting between them. Germline CDR1 is MDHEN and CDR2 is SYDVKM.

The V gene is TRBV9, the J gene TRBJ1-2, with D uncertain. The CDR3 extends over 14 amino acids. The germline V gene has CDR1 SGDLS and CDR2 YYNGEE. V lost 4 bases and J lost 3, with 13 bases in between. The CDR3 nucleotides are TGTGCCAGCAGCCCTGGGCGGGTGGACTATGGCTACACCTTC. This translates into CASSPGRVDYGYTF.

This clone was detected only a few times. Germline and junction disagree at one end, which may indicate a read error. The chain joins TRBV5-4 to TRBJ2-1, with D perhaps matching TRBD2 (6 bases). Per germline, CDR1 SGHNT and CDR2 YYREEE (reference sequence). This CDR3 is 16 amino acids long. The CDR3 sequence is CASSSDQTRTINKQFF. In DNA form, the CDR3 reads TGTGCCAGCAGCTCGGATCAAACTCGGACTATCAATAAGCAGTTCTTC.